This TCR beta chain appears in the sequencing data of a study of blood T cells in healthy people across ages. Notes on this clonotype: An end of the junction differs from the germline gene, which may be a read error.

Using a J-beta primer mix together with a sample-barcoded 5' primer, a second PCR was run for about 6 to 12 cycles. TCRdb re-analysed the 5' RACE reads in MiXCR, keeping a single row per CDR3 protein. Among 700,000 or so distinct CDR3 sequences listed, around 43% were seen once. Germline lookup yields CDR1 DFQATT and CDR2 SNEGSKA (reference sequence). The CDR3 runs 12 residues. The sequenced material came from blood. The genes are TRBV20-1 and TRBJ2-7, with no clear D. The receptor was derived from a man at least 80 years old in good health. The CDR3 loop reads CSAGGSSYELYF. CDR3 sequence (DNA): TGCAGTGCGGGCGGAAGCTCCTACGAGCTGTACTTC.